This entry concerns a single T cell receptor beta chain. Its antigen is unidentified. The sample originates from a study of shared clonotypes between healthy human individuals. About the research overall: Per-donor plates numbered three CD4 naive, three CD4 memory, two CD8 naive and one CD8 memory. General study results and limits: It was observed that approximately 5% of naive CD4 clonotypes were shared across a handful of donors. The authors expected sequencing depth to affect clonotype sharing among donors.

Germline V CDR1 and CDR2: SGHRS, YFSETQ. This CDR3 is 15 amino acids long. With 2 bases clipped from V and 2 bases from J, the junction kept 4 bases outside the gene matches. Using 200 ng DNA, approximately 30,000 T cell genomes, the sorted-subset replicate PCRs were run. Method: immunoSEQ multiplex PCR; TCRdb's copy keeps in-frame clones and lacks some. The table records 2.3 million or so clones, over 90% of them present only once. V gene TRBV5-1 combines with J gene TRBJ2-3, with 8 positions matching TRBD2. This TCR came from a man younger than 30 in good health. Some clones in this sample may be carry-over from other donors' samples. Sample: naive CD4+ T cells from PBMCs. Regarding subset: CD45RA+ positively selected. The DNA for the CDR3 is TGCGCCAGCAGCTTATTTAGCGGGGTCACAGATACGCAGTATTTT. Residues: CASSLFSGVTDTQYF.